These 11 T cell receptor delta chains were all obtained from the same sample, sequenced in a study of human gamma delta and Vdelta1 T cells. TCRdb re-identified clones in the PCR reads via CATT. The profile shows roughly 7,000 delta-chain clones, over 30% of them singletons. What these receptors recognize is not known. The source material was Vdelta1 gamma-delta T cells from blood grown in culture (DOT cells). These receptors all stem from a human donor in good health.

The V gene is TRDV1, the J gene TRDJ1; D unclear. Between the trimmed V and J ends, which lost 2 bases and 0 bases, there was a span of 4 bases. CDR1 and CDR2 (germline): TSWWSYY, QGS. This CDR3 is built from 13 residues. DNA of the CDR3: TGTGCTCTTGGGGAAAACGACACCGATAAACTCATCTTT. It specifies CALGENDTDKLIF.

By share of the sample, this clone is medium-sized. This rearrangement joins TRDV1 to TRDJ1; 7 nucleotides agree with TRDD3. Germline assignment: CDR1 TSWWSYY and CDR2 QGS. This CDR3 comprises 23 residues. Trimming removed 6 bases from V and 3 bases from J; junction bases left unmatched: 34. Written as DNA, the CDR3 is TGTGCTCTTGGTGCCCTCGCTTCCCCGAGTACTGGGGCCCTTCTTAGGGTGGCCGATAAACTCATCTTT. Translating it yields CALGALASPSTGALLRVADKLIF.

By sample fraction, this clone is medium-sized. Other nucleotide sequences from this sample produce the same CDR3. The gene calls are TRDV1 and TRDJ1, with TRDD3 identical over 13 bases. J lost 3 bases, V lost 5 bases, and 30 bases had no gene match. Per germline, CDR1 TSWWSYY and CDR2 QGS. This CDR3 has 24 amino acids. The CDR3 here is CALGTTFHPIYWGIRREEPDKLIF. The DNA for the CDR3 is TGTGCTCTTGGGACCACCTTCCACCCCATCTACTGGGGGATACGGCGGGAGGAACCCGATAAACTCATCTTT.

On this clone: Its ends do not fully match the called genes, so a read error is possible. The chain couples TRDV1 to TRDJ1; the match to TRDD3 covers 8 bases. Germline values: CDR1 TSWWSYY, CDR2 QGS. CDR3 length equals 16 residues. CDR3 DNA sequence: TGTGCTTTTGGGGAAATAACGCTGGGGATACTGGAGGAACTCATCTTT. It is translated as CAFGEITLGILEELIF.

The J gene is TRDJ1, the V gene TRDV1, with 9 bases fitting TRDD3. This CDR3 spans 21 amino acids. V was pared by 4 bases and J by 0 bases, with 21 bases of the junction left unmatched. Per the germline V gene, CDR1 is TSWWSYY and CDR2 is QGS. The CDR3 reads CALGASEGTGGPSSYTDKLIF. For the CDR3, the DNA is TGTGCTCTTGGGGCCTCTGAAGGTACTGGGGGACCAAGTTCGTACACCGATAAACTCATCTTT.

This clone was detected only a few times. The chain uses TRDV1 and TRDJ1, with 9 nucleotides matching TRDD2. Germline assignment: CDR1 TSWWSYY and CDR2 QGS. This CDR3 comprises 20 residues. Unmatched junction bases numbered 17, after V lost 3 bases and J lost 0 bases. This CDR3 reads CALGDLAFLRGGGYTDKLIF. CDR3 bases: TGTGCTCTTGGGGATCTAGCCTTCCTACGTGGAGGGGGCTACACCGATAAACTCATCTTT.

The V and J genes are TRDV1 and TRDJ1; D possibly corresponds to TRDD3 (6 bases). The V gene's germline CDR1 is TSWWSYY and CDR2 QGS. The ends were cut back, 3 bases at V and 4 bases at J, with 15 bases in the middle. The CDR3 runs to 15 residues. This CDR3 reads CALGDMIRGDDKLIF. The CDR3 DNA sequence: TGTGCTCTTGGGGATATGATACGGGGGGACGATAAACTCATCTTT.

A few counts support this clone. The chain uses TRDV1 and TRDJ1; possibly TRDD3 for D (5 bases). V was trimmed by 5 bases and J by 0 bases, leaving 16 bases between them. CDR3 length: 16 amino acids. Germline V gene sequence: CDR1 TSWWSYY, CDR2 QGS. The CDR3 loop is CALGSYWRQYTDKLIF. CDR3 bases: TGTGCTCTTGGGTCTTACTGGAGACAGTACACCGATAAACTCATCTTT.

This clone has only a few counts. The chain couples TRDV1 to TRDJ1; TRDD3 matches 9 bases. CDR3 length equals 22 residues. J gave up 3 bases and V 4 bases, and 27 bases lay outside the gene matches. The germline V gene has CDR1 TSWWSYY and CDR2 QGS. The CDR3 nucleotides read TGTGCTCTTGGGGCCTTCCGGCCTTCGCCTATCTGGGGGATGGAGATCGCCGATAAACTCATCTTT. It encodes CALGAFRPSPIWGMEIADKLIF.

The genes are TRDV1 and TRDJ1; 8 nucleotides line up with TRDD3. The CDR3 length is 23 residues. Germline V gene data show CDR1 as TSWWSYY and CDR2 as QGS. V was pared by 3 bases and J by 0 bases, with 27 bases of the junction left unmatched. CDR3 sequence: CALGDGGILRGLTGGVYTDKLIF. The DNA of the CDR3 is TGTGCTCTTGGGGATGGAGGTATCCTACGGGGTCTTACTGGGGGTGTTTACACCGATAAACTCATCTTT.

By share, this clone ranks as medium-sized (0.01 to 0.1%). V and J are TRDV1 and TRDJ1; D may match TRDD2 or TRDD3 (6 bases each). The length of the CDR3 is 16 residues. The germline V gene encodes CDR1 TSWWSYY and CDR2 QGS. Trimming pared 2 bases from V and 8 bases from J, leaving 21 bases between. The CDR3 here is CALGEGGRKSYMKLIF. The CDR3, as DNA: TGTGCTCTTGGGGAAGGGGGAAGGAAATCCTACATGAAACTCATCTTT.